This TCR beta chain was obtained from a study of type 1 and type 2 diabetes patients. Study details: Magnetic bead positive selection isolated CD4+ or CD8+ T cells from PBMCs. A total of fewer than 25,000,000 paired-end reads came from the whole study. Study-level points and caveats: Unmatched age and gender across groups might bias interpretation.

No donor had another autoimmune disease or recent infection within four weeks. Amplification started from genomic DNA. Amplification of the beta chain CDR3 used 30 forward and 13 reverse multiplex primers. From the multiplex PCR reads, TCRdb called clonotypes with MiXCR, one entry per CDR3 protein. The profile shows 280,000 or so distinct CDR3 sequences, 45% to 60% of them singletons. Germline V gene sequence: CDR1 SNHLY, CDR2 FYNNEI. Trimming removed 6 bases from V and 5 bases from J, with 11 bases in between. The CDR3 length is 13 residues. This clonotype was seen at least ten times. The target antigen is unknown.

The sequenced material came from peripheral blood mononuclear cells (PBMCs). This clonotype originated in a man younger than 30 with type 2 diabetes. This chain connects TRBV2 to TRBJ2-1; D is ambiguous. As DNA, the CDR3 is TGTGCCAGCAGCGATGCCTGGAACAATGAGCAGTTCTTC. Its translation: CASSDAWNNEQFF.